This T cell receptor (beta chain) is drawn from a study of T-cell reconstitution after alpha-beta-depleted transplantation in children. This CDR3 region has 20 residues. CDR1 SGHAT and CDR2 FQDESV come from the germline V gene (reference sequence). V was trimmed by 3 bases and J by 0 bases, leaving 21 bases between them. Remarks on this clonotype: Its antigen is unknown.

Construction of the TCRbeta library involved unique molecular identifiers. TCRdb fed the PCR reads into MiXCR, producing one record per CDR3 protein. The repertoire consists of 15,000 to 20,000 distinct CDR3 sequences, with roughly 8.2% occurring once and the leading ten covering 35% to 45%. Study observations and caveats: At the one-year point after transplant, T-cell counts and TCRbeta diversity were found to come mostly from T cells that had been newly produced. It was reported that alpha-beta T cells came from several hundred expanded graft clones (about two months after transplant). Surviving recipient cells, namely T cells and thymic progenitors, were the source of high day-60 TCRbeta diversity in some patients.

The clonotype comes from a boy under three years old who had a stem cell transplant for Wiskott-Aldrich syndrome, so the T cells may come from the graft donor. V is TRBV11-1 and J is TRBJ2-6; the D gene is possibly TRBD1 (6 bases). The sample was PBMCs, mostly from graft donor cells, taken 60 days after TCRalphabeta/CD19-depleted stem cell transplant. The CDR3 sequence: CASSLARGAGDPSGANVLTF. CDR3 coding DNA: TGTGCCAGCAGCTTGGCCAGGGGAGCCGGAGACCCCTCTGGGGCCAACGTCCTGACTTTC.